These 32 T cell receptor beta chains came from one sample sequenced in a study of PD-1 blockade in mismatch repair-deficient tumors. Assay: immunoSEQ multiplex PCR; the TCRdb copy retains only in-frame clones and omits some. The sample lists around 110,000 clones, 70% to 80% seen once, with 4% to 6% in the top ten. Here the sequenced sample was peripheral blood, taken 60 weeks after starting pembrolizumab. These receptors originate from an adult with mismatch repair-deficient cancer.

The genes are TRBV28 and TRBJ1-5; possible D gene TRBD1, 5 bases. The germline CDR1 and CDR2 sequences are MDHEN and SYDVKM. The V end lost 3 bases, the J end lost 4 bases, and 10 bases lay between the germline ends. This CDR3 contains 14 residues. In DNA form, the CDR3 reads TGTGCCAGCAGTTTGGGGGGAAGGAATCAGCCCCAGCATTTT. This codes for CASSLGGRNQPQHF.

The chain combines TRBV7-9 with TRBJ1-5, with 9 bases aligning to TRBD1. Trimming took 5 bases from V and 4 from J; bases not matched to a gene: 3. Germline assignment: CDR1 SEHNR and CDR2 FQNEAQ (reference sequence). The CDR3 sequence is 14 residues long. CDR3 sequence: CASSMTGGNQPQHF. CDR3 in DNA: TGTGCCAGCAGCATGACAGGGGGGAATCAGCCCCAGCATTTT. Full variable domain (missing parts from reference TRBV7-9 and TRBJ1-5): DTGVSQNPRHKITKRGQNVTFRCDPISEHNRLYWYRQTLGQGPEFLTYFQNEAQLEKSRLLSDRFSAERPKGSFSTLEIQRTEQGDSAMYLCASSMTGGNQPQHFGDGTRLSIL.

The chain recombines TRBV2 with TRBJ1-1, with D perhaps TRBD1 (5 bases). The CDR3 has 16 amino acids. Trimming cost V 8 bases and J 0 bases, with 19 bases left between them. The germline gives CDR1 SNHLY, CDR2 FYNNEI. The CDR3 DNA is TGTGCCAGCTCATCTGCGGTACAGGTCATGAACACTGAAGCTTTCTTT. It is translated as CASSSAVQVMNTEAFF.

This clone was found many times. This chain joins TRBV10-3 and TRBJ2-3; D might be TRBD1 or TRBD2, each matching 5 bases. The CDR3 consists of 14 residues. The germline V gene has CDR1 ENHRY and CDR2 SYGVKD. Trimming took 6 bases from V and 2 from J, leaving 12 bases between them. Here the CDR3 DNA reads TGTGCCATCAGGCCGGGGACGGCCACAGATACGCAGTATTTT. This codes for CAIRPGTATDTQYF.

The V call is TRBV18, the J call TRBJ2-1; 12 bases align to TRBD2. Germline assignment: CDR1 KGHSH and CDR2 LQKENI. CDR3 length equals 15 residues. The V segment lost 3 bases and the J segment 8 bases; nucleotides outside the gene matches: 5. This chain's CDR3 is CASSPSSGRADEQFF. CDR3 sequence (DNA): TGTGCCAGCTCACCGTCTAGCGGGAGGGCCGATGAGCAGTTCTTC.

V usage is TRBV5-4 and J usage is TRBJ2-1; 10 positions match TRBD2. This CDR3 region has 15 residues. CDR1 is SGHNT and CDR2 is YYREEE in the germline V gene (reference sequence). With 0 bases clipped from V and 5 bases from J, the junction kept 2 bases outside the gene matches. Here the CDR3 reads CASSLELAGHNEQFF. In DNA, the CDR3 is TGTGCCAGCAGCTTGGAACTAGCGGGACACAATGAGCAGTTCTTC.

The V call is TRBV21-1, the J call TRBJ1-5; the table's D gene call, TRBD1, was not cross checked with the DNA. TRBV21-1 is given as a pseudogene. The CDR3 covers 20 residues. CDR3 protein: CASSKEGGTVKKTSNQPQHF. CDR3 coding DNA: TGTGCCAGCAGCAAAGAAGGTGGGACAGTTAAAAAAACTAGCAATCAGCCCCAGCATTTT.

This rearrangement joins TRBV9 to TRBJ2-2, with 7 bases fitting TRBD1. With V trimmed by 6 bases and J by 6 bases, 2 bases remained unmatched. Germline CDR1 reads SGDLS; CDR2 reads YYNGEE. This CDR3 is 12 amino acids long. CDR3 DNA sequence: TGTGCCAGCAAGGGGGCCGCCGGGGAGCTGTTTTTT. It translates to CASKGAAGELFF.

CDR3 DNA: TGCGCCAGCAGCCTTTCAGGACAGGCACGCAATCAGCCCCAGCATTTT. The encoded protein is CASSLSGQARNQPQHF. V and J are TRBV4-1 and TRBJ1-5, with 7 bases identical to TRBD1. The CDR3 is 16 residues long. The V segment lost 4 bases and the J segment 2 bases; nucleotides outside the gene matches: 8. The germline gives CDR1 MGHRA, CDR2 YSYEKL.

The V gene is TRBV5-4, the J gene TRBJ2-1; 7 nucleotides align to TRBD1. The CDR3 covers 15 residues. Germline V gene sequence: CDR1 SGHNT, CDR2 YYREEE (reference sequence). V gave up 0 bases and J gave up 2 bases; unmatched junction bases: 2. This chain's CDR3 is CASSLVTGPYNEQFF. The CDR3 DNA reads TGTGCCAGCAGCTTGGTGACAGGGCCCTACAATGAGCAGTTCTTC.

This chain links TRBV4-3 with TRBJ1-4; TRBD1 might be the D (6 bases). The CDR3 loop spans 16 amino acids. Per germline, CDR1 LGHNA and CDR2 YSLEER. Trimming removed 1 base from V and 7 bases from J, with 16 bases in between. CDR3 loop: CASSQVMGGWVEKLFF. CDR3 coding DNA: TGCGCCAGCAGCCAAGTTATGGGGGGCTGGGTTGAAAAACTGTTTTTT.

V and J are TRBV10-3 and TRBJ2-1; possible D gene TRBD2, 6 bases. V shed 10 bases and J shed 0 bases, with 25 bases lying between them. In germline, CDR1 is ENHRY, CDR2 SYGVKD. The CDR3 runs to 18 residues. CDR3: CATQPGLKSESSYNEQFF. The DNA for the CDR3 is TGTGCCACCCAACCGGGACTCAAATCCGAAAGCTCCTACAATGAGCAGTTCTTC.

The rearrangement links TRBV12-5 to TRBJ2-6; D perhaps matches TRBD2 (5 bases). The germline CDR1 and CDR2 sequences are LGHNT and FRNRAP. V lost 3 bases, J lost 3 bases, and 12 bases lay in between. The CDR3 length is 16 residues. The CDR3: CASGFMWTGGANVLTF. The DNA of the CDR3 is TGTGCTAGTGGTTTTATGTGGACTGGTGGGGCCAACGTCCTGACTTTC.

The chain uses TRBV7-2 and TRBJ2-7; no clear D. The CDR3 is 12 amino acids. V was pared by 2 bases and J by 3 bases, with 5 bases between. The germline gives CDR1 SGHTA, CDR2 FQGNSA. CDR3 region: CASSLTNYEQYF. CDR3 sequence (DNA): TGTGCCAGCAGCTTAACAAACTACGAGCAGTACTTC. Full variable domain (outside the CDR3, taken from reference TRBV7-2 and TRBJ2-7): GAGVSQSPSNKVTEKGKDVELRCDPISGHTALYWYRQSLGQGLEFLIYFQGNSAPDKSGLPSDRFSAERTGGSVSTLTIQRTQQEDSAVYLCASSLTNYEQYFGPGTRLTVT.

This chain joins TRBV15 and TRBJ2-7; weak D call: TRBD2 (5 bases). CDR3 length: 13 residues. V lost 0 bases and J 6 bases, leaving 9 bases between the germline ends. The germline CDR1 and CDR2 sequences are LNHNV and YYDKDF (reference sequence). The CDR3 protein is CATSRDLRAEQYF. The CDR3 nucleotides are TGTGCCACCAGCAGAGATTTGAGGGCCGAGCAGTACTTC.

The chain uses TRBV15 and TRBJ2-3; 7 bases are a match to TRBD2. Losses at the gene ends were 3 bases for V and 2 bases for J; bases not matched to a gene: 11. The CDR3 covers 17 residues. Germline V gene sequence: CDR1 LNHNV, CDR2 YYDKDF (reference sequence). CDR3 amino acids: CATSRAGAPGHTDTQYF. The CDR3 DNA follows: TGTGCCACCAGCAGGGCGGGAGCCCCGGGGCACACAGATACGCAGTATTTT.

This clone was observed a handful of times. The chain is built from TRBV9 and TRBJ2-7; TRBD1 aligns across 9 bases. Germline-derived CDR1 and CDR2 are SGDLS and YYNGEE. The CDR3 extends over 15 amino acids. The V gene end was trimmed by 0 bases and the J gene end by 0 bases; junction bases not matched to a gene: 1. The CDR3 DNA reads TGTGCCAGCAGCGTAGGGACAGGGGTCTCCTACGAGCAGTACTTC. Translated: CASSVGTGVSYEQYF.

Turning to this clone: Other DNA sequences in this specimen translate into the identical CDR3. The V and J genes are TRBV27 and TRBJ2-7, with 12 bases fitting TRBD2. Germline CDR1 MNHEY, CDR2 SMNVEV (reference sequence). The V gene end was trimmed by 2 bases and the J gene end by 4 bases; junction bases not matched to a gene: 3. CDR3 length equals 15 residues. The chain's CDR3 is CASSLRLAGAYEQYF. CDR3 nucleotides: TGTGCCAGCAGTTTAAGACTAGCGGGAGCTTACGAGCAGTACTTC.

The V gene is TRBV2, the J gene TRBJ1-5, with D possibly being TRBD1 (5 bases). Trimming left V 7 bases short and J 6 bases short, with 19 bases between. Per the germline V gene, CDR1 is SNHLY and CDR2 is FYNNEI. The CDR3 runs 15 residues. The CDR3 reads CASTRDSSAGQPQHF. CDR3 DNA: TGTGCCAGCACCCGGGACTCCTCTGCGGGTCAGCCCCAGCATTTT.

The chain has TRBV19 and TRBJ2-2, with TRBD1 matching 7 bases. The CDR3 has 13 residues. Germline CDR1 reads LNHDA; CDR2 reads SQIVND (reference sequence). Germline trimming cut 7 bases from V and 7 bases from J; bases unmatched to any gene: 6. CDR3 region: CASTNRGIGELFF. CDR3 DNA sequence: TGTGCCAGTACCAACAGGGGTATCGGGGAGCTGTTTTTT.

CDR3: CASSSGTSGASYEQYF. The CDR3 DNA sequence: TGTGCCAGCAGCTCGGGGACTAGCGGGGCTTCCTACGAGCAGTACTTC. The chain is built from TRBV5-4 and TRBJ2-7, with TRBD2 matching over 13 bases. The junction had 4 bases not matched to a gene; V was cut back by 3 bases and J by 1 base. Germline V gene lookup returns CDR1 SGHNT and CDR2 YYREEE (reference sequence). This CDR3 has 16 amino acids.

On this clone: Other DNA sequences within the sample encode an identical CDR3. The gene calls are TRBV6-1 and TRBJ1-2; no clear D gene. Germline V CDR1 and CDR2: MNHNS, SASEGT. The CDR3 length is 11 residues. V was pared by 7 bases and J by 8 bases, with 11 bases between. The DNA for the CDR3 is TGTGCCAGCACCCAAGGAGGCGGCTACACCTTC. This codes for CASTQGGGYTF.

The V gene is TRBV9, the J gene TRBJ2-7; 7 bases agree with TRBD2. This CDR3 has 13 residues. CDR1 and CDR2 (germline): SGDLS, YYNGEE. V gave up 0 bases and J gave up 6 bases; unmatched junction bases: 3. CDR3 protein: CASSVGWGGEQYF. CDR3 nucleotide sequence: TGTGCCAGCAGCGTAGGTTGGGGGGGCGAGCAGTACTTC. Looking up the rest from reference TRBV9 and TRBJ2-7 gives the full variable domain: DSGVTQTPKHLITATGQRVTLRCSPRSGDLSVYWYQQSLDQGLQFLIQYYNGEERAKGNILERFSAQQFPDLHSELNLSSLELGDSALYFCASSVGWGGEQYFGPGTRLTVT.

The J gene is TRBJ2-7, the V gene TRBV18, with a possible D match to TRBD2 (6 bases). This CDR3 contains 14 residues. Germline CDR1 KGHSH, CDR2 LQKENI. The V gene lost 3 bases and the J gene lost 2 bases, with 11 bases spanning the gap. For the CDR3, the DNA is TGTGCCAGCTCACCGGGACTCCTAACCTACGAGCAGTACTTC. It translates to CASSPGLLTYEQYF. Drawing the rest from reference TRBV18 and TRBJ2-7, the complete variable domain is NAGVMQNPRHLVRRRGQEARLRCSPMKGHSHVYWYRQLPEEGLKFMVYLQKENIIDESGMPKERFSAEFPKEGPSILRIQQVVRGDSAAYFCASSPGLLTYEQYFGPGTRLTVT.

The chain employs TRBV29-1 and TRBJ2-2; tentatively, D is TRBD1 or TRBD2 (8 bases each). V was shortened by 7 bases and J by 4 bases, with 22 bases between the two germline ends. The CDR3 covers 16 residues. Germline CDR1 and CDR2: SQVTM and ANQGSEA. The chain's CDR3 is CSAGGAGGGSTGELFF. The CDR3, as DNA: TGCAGCGCCGGGGGGGCAGGGGGCGGCTCCACCGGGGAGCTGTTTTTT.

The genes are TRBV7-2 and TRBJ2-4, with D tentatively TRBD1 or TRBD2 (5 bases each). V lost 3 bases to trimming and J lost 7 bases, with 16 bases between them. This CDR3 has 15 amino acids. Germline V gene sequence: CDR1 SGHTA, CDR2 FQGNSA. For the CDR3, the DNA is TGTGCCAGCAGCTTTCAGTCGGGGCCGCGGAACATTCAGTACTTC. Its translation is CASSFQSGPRNIQYF.

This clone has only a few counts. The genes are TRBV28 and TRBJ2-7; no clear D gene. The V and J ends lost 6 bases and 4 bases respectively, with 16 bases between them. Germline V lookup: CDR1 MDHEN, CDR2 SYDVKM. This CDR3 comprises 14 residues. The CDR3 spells CASRPAGIGYEQYF. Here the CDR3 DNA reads TGTGCCAGCAGACCCGCCGGAATCGGTTACGAGCAGTACTTC. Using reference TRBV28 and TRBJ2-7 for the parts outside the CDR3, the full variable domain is DVKVTQSSRYLVKRTGEKVFLECVQDMDHENMFWYRQDPGLGLRLIYFSYDVKMKEKGDIPEGYSVSREKKERFSLILESASTNQTSMYLCASRPAGIGYEQYFGPGTRLTVT.

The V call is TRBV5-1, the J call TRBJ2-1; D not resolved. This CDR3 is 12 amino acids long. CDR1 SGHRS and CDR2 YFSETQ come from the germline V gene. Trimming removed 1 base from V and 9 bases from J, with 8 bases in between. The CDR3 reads CASSLPASEQFF. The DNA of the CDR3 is TGCGCCAGCAGCTTGCCGGCTAGTGAGCAGTTCTTC.

CDR3 loop: CASTTGQGSYEQYF. The CDR3 nucleotides are TGTGCCAGCACTACAGGACAGGGGTCCTACGAGCAGTACTTC. The V gene is TRBV6-6, the J gene TRBJ2-7; 9 bases fit TRBD1. Germline V CDR1 and CDR2: MNHNY, SVGAGI (reference sequence). The CDR3 sequence is 14 residues long. V lost 7 bases to trimming and J lost 1 base; unmatched junction nucleotides: 5.

CDR3 DNA: TGCGCCAGCAGTCCCTTCCTCACGGGGGGGATTGACTATGGCTACACCTTC. Amino acid sequence: CASSPFLTGGIDYGYTF. V usage is TRBV10-2 and J usage is TRBJ1-2; D possibly corresponds to TRBD1 (5 bases). The V gene lost 5 bases and the J gene lost 3 bases, with 22 bases spanning the gap. CDR3 length: 17 residues. Germline loops: CDR1 WSHSY, CDR2 SAAADI.

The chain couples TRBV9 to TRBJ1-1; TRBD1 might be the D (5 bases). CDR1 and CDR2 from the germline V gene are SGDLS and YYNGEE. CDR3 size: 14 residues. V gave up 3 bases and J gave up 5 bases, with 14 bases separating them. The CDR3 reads CASSARDGLTEAFF. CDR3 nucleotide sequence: TGTGCCAGCAGCGCCCGGGACGGGCTGACTGAAGCTTTCTTT.

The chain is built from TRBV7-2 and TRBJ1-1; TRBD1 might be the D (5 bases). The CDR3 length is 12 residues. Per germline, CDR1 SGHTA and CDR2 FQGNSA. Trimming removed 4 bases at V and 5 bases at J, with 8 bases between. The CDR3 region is CASSSGGTEAFF. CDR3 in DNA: TGTGCCAGCAGCTCGGGGGGGACTGAAGCTTTCTTT.